The entry below gives a single TCR beta chain sequence along with its context. The antigen remains unidentified. The data were taken from a study of T-cell reconstitution after alpha-beta-depleted transplantation in children. Findings of the study overall: Alpha-beta T cells present about two months after transplant were reported to originate from several hundred expanded graft clones. Several patients had high TCRbeta diversity at day 60; it came from surviving recipient T cells and thymic progenitors. Counts and diversity of T cells one year after transplant came mostly from newly produced T cells.

During its preparation, the TCRbeta library received unique molecular identifiers. TCRdb re-analysed the PCR reads in MiXCR, keeping a single row per CDR3 protein. The table shows approximately 520,000 distinct CDR3 sequences, with roughly 11% occurring only once. Trimming took 0 bases from V and 8 from J, leaving 25 bases between them. The CDR3 is made up of 18 amino acids. CDR1 is SGHDN and CDR2 is FVKESK in the germline V gene. The sample in question was PBMCs, mostly from graft donor cells, obtained 180 days after TCRalphabeta/CD19-depleted stem cell transplant. The rearrangement uses TRBV14 and TRBJ1-1; D uncertain. This TCR derives from a female patient aged 2-15 years who had a stem cell transplant for aplastic anemia, so the T cells may come from the graft donor. In DNA form, the CDR3 reads TGTGCCAGCAGCCAAGATCTTTTTTGGGCAGCCCCGGAAAGCGAAGCTTTCTTT. Its protein is CASSQDLFWAAPESEAFF.